The 27 T cell receptor beta chains given below trace back to one sample, sequenced in a study of T-cell memory formation after mild COVID-19. Each CDR3 protein gets one entry after TCRdb re-called the 5' RACE reads with MiXCR. This sample carries 530,000 or so distinct CDR3 sequences, 17% of them seen once, and the ten largest clones take about 7.4%. The material sequenced was PBMCs or a T cell subset sorted from them (not recorded which). The source of these receptors is an adult woman who had mild COVID-19 (a few samples of this study predate the infection). Cell type and time point are not known.

J is TRBJ1-4 and V is TRBV6-1; D unresolved. V was pared by 6 bases and J by 8 bases, with 13 bases between. Germline V gene lookup returns CDR1 MNHNS and CDR2 SASEGT. The CDR3 extends over 13 amino acids. CDR3 residues: CASRWGIREKLFF. The DNA for the CDR3 is TGTGCCAGCAGATGGGGAATAAGAGAAAAACTGTTTTTT.

This clonotype has just a few counts. The J gene is TRBJ2-2, the V gene TRBV15; 8 nucleotides line up with TRBD1. CDR3 length: 19 residues. Germline CDR1 and CDR2: LNHNV and YYDKDF (reference sequence). Unmatched junction bases numbered 15, after V lost 1 base and J lost 5 bases. CDR3 bases: TGTGCCACCAGCAGAGGACGACGCCCAAGGACAGGGAGAACCGGGGAGCTGTTTTTT. Its translation: CATSRGRRPRTGRTGELFF.

CDR3: CASSPRTGGVSGANVLTF. CDR3 DNA sequence: TGTGCCAGCAGCCCGAGGACAGGGGGCGTTTCTGGGGCCAACGTCCTGACTTTC. The chain joins TRBV3-1 to TRBJ2-6; 11 bases fit TRBD1. CDR1 is LGHDT, CDR2 YNNKEL, per germline (reference sequence). The junction had 6 bases not matched to a gene; V was cut back by 4 bases and J by 1 base. The CDR3 consists of 18 residues.

The chain links TRBV7-2 to TRBJ2-5; the D is unclear. With 1 base removed from V and 3 bases from J, the gap between germline ends came to 6 bases. The germline CDR1 and CDR2 sequences are SGHTA and FQGNSA. CDR3 length: 13 residues. The DNA of the CDR3 is TGTGCCAGCAGCTTAGTTCCCGAAGAGACCCAGTACTTC. It yields the protein CASSLVPEETQYF.

This clonotype showed up just a few times. This chain links TRBV12-3 or TRBV12-4 with TRBJ2-6; weak D call: TRBD1 (6 bases). Trimming removed 7 bases from V and 3 bases from J, with 16 bases in between. The length of the CDR3 is 16 residues. The CDR3 here is CASTSGGGGGANVLTF. As DNA, the CDR3 is TGTGCCAGCACCTCAGGTGGGGGCGGTGGGGCCAACGTCCTGACTTTC.

The gene calls are TRBV7-8 and TRBJ2-5; 8 nucleotides align to TRBD1. Germline CDR1 is SGHVS and CDR2 is FQNEAQ. With V trimmed by 4 bases and J by 5 bases, 9 bases remained unmatched. The CDR3 sequence is 15 residues long. The CDR3 here is CASSWNRGASETQYF. Written as DNA, the CDR3 is TGTGCCAGCAGCTGGAACAGGGGGGCGAGCGAGACCCAGTACTTC. Combining the CDR3 with reference TRBV7-8 and TRBJ2-5 gives the whole variable domain GAGVSQSPRYKVAKRGQDVALRCDPISGHVSLFWYQQALGQGPEFLTYFQNEAQLDKSGLPSDRFFAERPEGSVSTLKIQRTQQEDSAVYLCASSWNRGASETQYFGPGTRLLVL.

The chain carries TRBV5-1 and TRBJ1-2; TRBD1 might be the D (5 bases). The CDR3 runs 15 residues. The V and J ends lost 0 bases and 0 bases respectively, with 9 bases between them. Germline V gene lookup returns CDR1 SGHRS and CDR2 YFSETQ. This CDR3 reads CASSLDDSTNYGYTF. CDR3 nucleotide sequence: TGCGCCAGCAGCTTGGATGACAGCACTAACTATGGCTACACCTTC. Drawing the rest from reference TRBV5-1 and TRBJ1-2, the complete variable domain is KAGVTQTPRYLIKTRGQQVTLSCSPISGHRSVSWYQQTPGQGLQFLFEYFSETQRNKGNFPGRFSGRQFSNSRSEMNVSTLELGDSALYLCASSLDDSTNYGYTFGSGTRLTVV.

V and J are TRBV25-1 and TRBJ1-4; tentative D call: TRBD1 (5 bases). Germline assignment: CDR1 MGHDK and CDR2 SYGVNS. V was trimmed by 6 bases and J by 3 bases, leaving 17 bases between them. The CDR3 runs 16 residues. CDR3 DNA: TGTGCCAGCAGGCCTACAGGAACCGGGGCTAATGAAAAACTGTTTTTT. It yields the protein CASRPTGTGANEKLFF.

This chain links TRBV4-3 with TRBJ1-4; 8 nucleotides align to TRBD1. With V trimmed by 2 bases and J by 7 bases, 6 bases remained unmatched. The CDR3 has 15 residues. Per germline, CDR1 LGHNA and CDR2 YSLEER. The CDR3 DNA sequence: TGCGCCAGCAGCCAACAGGGGGCATATGGTGAAAAACTGTTTTTT. The encoded protein is CASSQQGAYGEKLFF.

This clonotype was detected ten times or more. The junction shows a germline mismatch at one end, possibly a read error. The chain uses TRBV5-1 and TRBJ2-7; D is undetermined. The length of the CDR3 is 13 residues. Germline V gene sequence: CDR1 SGHRS, CDR2 YFSETQ. CDR3 protein: CASSLGPTYEQYF. The CDR3, as DNA: TGTGCCAGCAGCTTAGGACCCACCTACGAGCAGTACTTC.

This clonotype was detected a few times. The chain employs TRBV7-9 and TRBJ1-2, with TRBD1 identical over 9 bases. The CDR3 runs 19 residues. Trimming took 5 bases from V and 2 from J; bases not matched to a gene: 18. Germline values: CDR1 SEHNR, CDR2 FQNEAQ (reference sequence). The CDR3 region has the DNA TGTGCCAGCAGCCCCTTTACCCGGGACAGGGTAACTGTGAACTATGGCTACACCTTC. Residues: CASSPFTRDRVTVNYGYTF.

In its sample, this clonotype was seen a few times. The rearrangement links TRBV7-9 to TRBJ1-5; 7 bases map to TRBD1. The V gene end was trimmed by 7 bases and the J gene end by 6 bases; junction bases not matched to a gene: 6. Per germline, CDR1 SEHNR and CDR2 FQNEAQ (reference sequence). The CDR3 sequence is 13 residues long. CDR3 bases: TGTGCCAGCACCACAGGGGCCCCTCAGCCCCAGCATTTT. It translates to CASTTGAPQPQHF.

The chain uses TRBV20-1 and TRBJ1-4; no clear D. The V gene's germline CDR1 is DFQATT and CDR2 SNEGSKA (reference sequence). The CDR3 runs to 13 residues. The V end was cut by 5 bases, the J end by 3 bases, with 10 bases between. For the CDR3, the DNA is TGCAGTGCTCAGGAGTCCCCTAATGAAAAACTGTTTTTT. It specifies CSAQESPNEKLFF.

This chain links TRBV6-5 with TRBJ2-2, with a possible D match to TRBD2 (5 bases). The ends were cut back, 5 bases at V and 2 bases at J, with 12 bases in the middle. The CDR3 extends over 15 amino acids. Germline values: CDR1 MNHEY, CDR2 SVGAGI. The CDR3 bases are TGTGCCAGCAGTCCCAGGACTTATAACACCGGGGAGCTGTTTTTT. Amino acids: CASSPRTYNTGELFF.

The V call is TRBV20-1, the J call TRBJ2-7; no reliable D call. The CDR3 is 12 residues long. Germline V gene lookup returns CDR1 DFQATT and CDR2 SNEGSKA (reference sequence). Trimming removed 4 bases from V and 3 bases from J, with 10 bases in between. CDR3 DNA sequence: TGCAGTGCTACGCGACCGGTCTACGAGCAGTACTTC. Protein sequence: CSATRPVYEQYF.

The chain uses TRBV5-1 and TRBJ2-1, with 7 bases identical to TRBD1. The CDR3 length is 15 residues. Germline values: CDR1 SGHRS, CDR2 YFSETQ. V was pared by 4 bases and J by 9 bases, with 13 bases of the junction left unmatched. In nucleotides, the CDR3 is TGCGCCAGCAGCCTGGGGGCGGCCCCAGGGGGTGAGCAGTTCTTC. It is translated as CASSLGAAPGGEQFF.

The chain carries TRBV27 and TRBJ1-5; D ambiguous. Germline lookup yields CDR1 MNHEY and CDR2 SMNVEV (reference sequence). The germline V and J ends were trimmed by 0 bases and 7 bases, with 10 bases remaining between them. This CDR3 region has 14 residues. The chain's CDR3 is CASSLSGPPQPQHF. The DNA of the CDR3 is TGTGCCAGCAGTTTATCGGGCCCTCCACAGCCCCAGCATTTT.

This clonotype was observed a handful of times. The chain has TRBV2 and TRBJ2-1; either TRBD1 or TRBD2 may fit D (5 bases each). The CDR3 contains 14 residues. Trimming removed 6 bases at V and 7 bases at J, with 16 bases between. CDR1 and CDR2 (germline): SNHLY, FYNNEI. The CDR3 sequence is CASSQRQTGNEQFF. The CDR3 region has the DNA TGTGCCAGCAGCCAAAGACAGACGGGGAATGAGCAGTTCTTC. Complete variable domain (other parts from reference TRBV2 and TRBJ2-1): EPEVTQTPSHQVTQMGQEVILRCVPISNHLYFYWYRQILGQKVEFLVSFYNNEISEKSEIFDDQFSVERPDGSNFTLKIRSTKLEDSAMYFCASSQRQTGNEQFFGPGTRLTVL.

This clonotype was found many times. The limits of the CDR3 on the DNA are not certain, so only TCRdb's listed CDR3 is given. V usage is TRBV21-1 and J usage is TRBJ2-7; the D call of TRBD2 is as the table states it, not checked on the DNA. TRBV21-1 is a pseudogene segment. The CDR3 is 16 residues long, counting both termini. CDR3 amino acids: CASTQRVGSGSYEQYF.

This clonotype was counted a few times. This rearrangement joins TRBV20-1 to TRBJ2-3; possibly TRBD2 for D (6 bases). The V end was cut by 1 base, the J end by 6 bases, with 14 bases between. CDR1 is DFQATT, CDR2 SNEGSKA, per germline (reference sequence). The CDR3 runs 14 residues. The CDR3 loop is CSARGGHGGDTQYF. The CDR3 DNA reads as TGCAGTGCTAGAGGTGGCCACGGAGGGGATACGCAGTATTTT.

As for this clonotype: As the CDR3 is not closed by the conserved phenylalanine or tryptophan, this likely results from a read error. Because the CDR3's place on the DNA is in doubt, the DNA is left out and the CDR3 is given as listed by TCRdb. The CDR3 here is CASSLAFGTGTNLVE. The V gene is TRBV7-2, the J gene TRBJ1-1; the table's TRBD1 call for D was not verified on the DNA. Inclusive of both ends, the CDR3 amounts to 15 amino acids. Per the germline V gene, CDR1 is SGHTA and CDR2 is FQGNSA.

This clonotype was seen only a few times. The gene calls are TRBV6-5 and TRBJ2-1; 8 nucleotides line up with TRBD2. Germline V gene data show CDR1 as MNHEY and CDR2 as SVGAGI. The J segment lost 15 bases and the V segment lost 6 bases, leaving 10 bases of the junction unmatched. This CDR3 spans 12 amino acids. The CDR3 protein is CASRSTSGRSFF. CDR3 nucleotides: TGTGCCAGCAGGTCTACTAGCGGAAGGTCGTTCTTC.

This clonotype was recorded a few times. The chain links TRBV5-6 to TRBJ1-1; 9 bases match TRBD1. The CDR3 runs 15 residues. V was pared by 4 bases and J by 6 bases, with 10 bases of the junction left unmatched. Germline V gene sequence: CDR1 SGHDT, CDR2 YYEEEE. As DNA, the CDR3 is TGTGCCAGCAGCCCGGGGACAGGGTTTGGGGCTGAAGCTTTCTTT. It encodes CASSPGTGFGAEAFF.

This clonotype was observed a handful of times. The V gene is TRBV9, the J gene TRBJ1-2; D is ambiguous. Germline lookup yields CDR1 SGDLS and CDR2 YYNGEE. The V end was cut by 0 bases, the J end by 4 bases, with 7 bases between. The CDR3 sequence is 13 residues long. The CDR3 sequence: CASSVGTVYGYTF. The DNA for the CDR3 is TGTGCCAGCAGCGTAGGAACGGTCTATGGCTACACCTTC.

The V call is TRBV19, the J call TRBJ1-5, with D possibly TRBD1 on 6 matching bases. Germline V CDR1 and CDR2: LNHDA, SQIVND (reference sequence). V gave up 5 bases and J gave up 1 base, with 12 bases separating them. The CDR3 totals 15 residues. CDR3 protein: CASSADRSSNQPQHF. The CDR3 DNA is TGTGCCAGTAGTGCCGACAGGTCAAGCAATCAGCCCCAGCATTTT.

This clonotype was counted only a few times. The chain recombines TRBV5-1 with TRBJ1-5; no definite D call. The CDR3 contains 16 residues. With 0 bases removed from V and 4 bases from J, the gap between germline ends came to 14 bases. Germline assignment: CDR1 SGHRS and CDR2 YFSETQ. The CDR3 here is CASSLGGGRRNQPQHF. The CDR3 region has the DNA TGCGCCAGCAGCTTGGGGGGTGGACGGAGGAATCAGCCCCAGCATTTT.

V usage is TRBV3-1 and J usage is TRBJ2-2; tentative D call: TRBD2 (5 bases). This CDR3 has 15 residues. Trimming left V 4 bases short and J 7 bases short, with 16 bases between. Germline loops: CDR1 LGHDT, CDR2 YNNKEL (reference sequence). CDR3 loop: CASSREGPSLGELFF. CDR3 bases: TGTGCCAGCAGCCGAGAGGGCCCGTCTCTCGGGGAGCTGTTTTTT.